Sequencing of this TCR beta chain was carried out in a study of monozygotic twins with inflammatory bowel disease. The CDR3 has 11 amino acids. The germline CDR1 and CDR2 sequences are DFQATT and SNEGSKA (reference sequence). UMIs containing a 6-nucleotide sample barcode were added via template switching. TCRdb reprocessed the 5' RACE reads and keeps a single row for each CDR3 protein, giving no DNA. The table lists around 450,000 distinct CDR3 sequences. Whole-study findings and limits: Patients with IBD had less TCRbeta diversity (inverse Simpson) than their healthy co-twins.

In regard to this clonotype: Its antigen is undetermined.

Sequencing used blood. The sequence came from a human donor with ulcerative colitis or Crohn's disease, or a healthy co-twin of an affected twin (not recorded which). V is TRBV20-1 and J is TRBJ2-1; TCRdb names TRBD1, which stays unverified in the absence of DNA. The CDR3 spells CSAHGTTNGFF.